These T cell receptor beta chains were read from a single sample in a study of blood T cell repertoires in COVID-19. Method: immunoSEQ multiplex PCR; TCRdb's copy keeps in-frame clones and lacks some. The repertoire holds 110,000 or so clones, with around 85% as singletons. Material for sequencing was peripheral blood. The receptor set was obtained from a woman aged 55 to 70 with COVID-19, enrolled during active disease. Each CDR3 is given with its conserved first and last residue. A D gene is named only where the DNA matches it firmly. Part of the rows lack a size; the others show once, few, many or a class for expanded clones.

TRBJ1-1 | - | TRBV27 | TRBD1 | TGTGCCAGCAGTTTATGGGGGACAGGGAGGGGCACTGAAGCTTTCTTT | CASSLWGTGRGTEAFF
TRBJ1-5 | - | TRBV19 | - | TGTGCCAGTAGTGAGGGAGGATACGAACAGCCCCAGCATTTT | CASSEGGYEQPQHF
TRBJ1-2 | once | TRBV19 | - | TGTGCCAGTACCGCAGGAGGGGGGGCCCTCTATGGCTACACCTTC | CASTAGGGALYGYTF
TRBJ1-6 | - | TRBV10-3 | - | TGTGCCATCAGCCTACAGGGAGGGAATTCACCCCTCCACTTT | CAISLQGGNSPLHF
TRBJ1-2 | once | TRBV10-1 | - | TGCGCCAGCAGTGAGGGGACTACCTATGGCTACACCTTC | CASSEGTTYGYTF
TRBJ2-1 | - | TRBV29-1 | - | TGCAGCGCCAGACCGGGACTTGTCGATGAGCAGTTCTTC | CSARPGLVDEQFF
TRBJ2-1 | - | TRBV19 | TRBD2 | TGTGCCAGTAGTATAGCGGGGGGGCCGATTGAGCAGTTCTTC | CASSIAGGPIEQFF
TRBJ1-1 | - | TRBV6-5 | - | TGTGCCAGCAGTTACGGAGACTTTGAAGCTTTCTTT | CASSYGDFEAFF
TRBJ1-2 | few | TRBV7-8 | TRBD1 | TGTGCCAGCAGCAACCTGGGACAGGGGTCTAACTATGGCTACACCTTC | CASSNLGQGSNYGYTF
TRBJ1-3 | - | TRBV4-1 | - | TGCGCCAGCAGCCGATTGAGGGTAGCGGGAAACACCATATATTTT | CASSRLRVAGNTIYF
TRBJ1-2 | - | TRBV5-1 | TRBD1 | TGCGCCAGCAGCCCCGGGACAGGGACTTATGGCTACACCTTC | CASSPGTGTYGYTF
TRBJ2-6 | few | TRBV6-1 | - | TGTGCCAGCAGTGAAATGCCAGCTGGGGCCAACGTCCTGACTTTC | CASSEMPAGANVLTF
TRBJ2-7 | - | TRBV27 | TRBD2 | TGTGCCAGCTGGACTAGTCGGTACGAGCAGTACTTC | CASWTSRYEQYF
TRBJ2-3 | - | TRBV5-1 | - | TGCGCCAGCAGCTTGGCCGGGTTCGGGGATACGCAGTATTTT | CASSLAGFGDTQYF
TRBJ1-2 | - | TRBV13 | - | TGTGCCAGCAGCACCCTCATCCCCGGGACCCGGGAGAACACCTTC | CASSTLIPGTRENTF
TRBJ1-1 | - | TRBV25-1 | TRBD1 | TGTGCCAGCAGTGACCAGAACAGGGGGCACACTGAAGCTTTCTTT | CASSDQNRGHTEAFF
TRBJ1-5 | once | TRBV6-1 | TRBD1 | TGTGCCAGCAGTGAAAAGGGGATCAGTTCCAGGGGGCGAAACAATCAGCCCCAGCATTTT | CASSEKGISSRGRNNQPQHF
TRBJ2-1 | - | TRBV3-1/TRBV3-2 | TRBD2 | TGTGCCAGCAGCCAAAATGTAGCGGGGGTCTCCTACAATGAGCAGTTCTTC | CASSQNVAGVSYNEQFF
TRBJ1-4 | - | TRBV2 | - | TGTGCCAGCAGTGAGATCTGGATAGCCCGTGAAAAACTGTTTTTT | CASSEIWIAREKLFF
TRBJ1-4 | - | TRBV18 | TRBD1 | TGTGCCAGCTCACCGGGTACCTTCTCGACAGGGGAAGGAATTAATGAAAAACTGTTTTTT | CASSPGTFSTGEGINEKLFF
TRBJ1-1 | - | TRBV3-1/TRBV3-2 | TRBD1 | TGTGCCAGCAGCCAAGAGGATGAGGGGGCTGACACTGAAGCTTTCTTT | CASSQEDEGADTEAFF
TRBJ1-6 | - | TRBV27 | - | TGTGCCAGCAGTTTCCAGGTTGGCTATAATTCACCCCTCCACTTT | CASSFQVGYNSPLHF
TRBJ2-3 | - | TRBV7-6 | - | TGTGCCAGCAGCTTAGATTTCCGGAGGCGGGGAATAGGCACAGATACGCAGTATTTT | CASSLDFRRRGIGTDTQYF
TRBJ2-3 | - | TRBV5-1 | TRBD1 | TGCGCCAGCAGCAGCGGGACAGGGTTTTCTTCAGATACGCAGTATTTT | CASSSGTGFSSDTQYF
TRBJ1-2 | - | TRBV21-1 | - | TGTGCCAGCAGCCGGCCTGAGGAACAGGGGAGGAATGCTTACTATGGCTACACCTTC | CASSRPEEQGRNAYYGYTF
TRBJ1-2 | - | TRBV18 | - | TGTGCCAGCTCACCAGCTGAGTCTCATCATGGCTACACCTTC | CASSPAESHHGYTF
TRBJ2-4 | - | TRBV5-4 | - | TGTGCCAGCAGCTTGGGGAACAGGGACCTTAAAAACATTCAGTACTTC | CASSLGNRDLKNIQYF
TRBJ1-6 | - | TRBV6-5 | - | TGTGCCAGCAGATTACAAATGGGCTCCTCACCCCTCCACTTT | CASRLQMGSSPLHF
TRBJ2-7 | - | TRBV11-2 | TRBD1 | TGTGCCAGCAGCCATAGGACAGGGTTCAGGTGGGACTACGAGCAGTACTTC | CASSHRTGFRWDYEQYF
TRBJ2-7 | - | TRBV9 | - | TGTGCCAGCAGCATCGGTTTAGACAACTACGAGCAGTACTTC | CASSIGLDNYEQYF
TRBJ1-1 | - | TRBV5-1 | - | TGCGCCAGCAGCTTGGTCGGTGAGGAGAGCACTGAAGCTTTCTTT | CASSLVGEESTEAFF
TRBJ2-3 | - | TRBV4-2 | TRBD2 | TGTGCCAGCAGCCGGGCGGGGGGGCAGGCAGATACGCAGTATTTT | CASSRAGGQADTQYF
TRBJ2-3 | - | TRBV27 | - | TGTGCCAGCAGTTTATCAATCGGTCGACAGTTAACAGATACGCAGTATTTT | CASSLSIGRQLTDTQYF
TRBJ1-1 | - | TRBV7-6 | TRBD1 | TGTGCCAGCAGTTGGGGACAGGGGAACACTGAAGCTTTCTTT | CASSWGQGNTEAFF
TRBJ2-2 | - | TRBV5-1 | - | TGCGCCAGCAGCTTATACCTGCAGGGGCCAAACACCGGGGAGCTGTTTTTT | CASSLYLQGPNTGELFF
TRBJ1-2 | - | TRBV9 | - | TGTGCCAGCAGCGCATCAGGGTATGGCTATGGCTACACCTTC | CASSASGYGYGYTF
TRBJ1-2 | once | TRBV6-6 | TRBD1 | TGTGCCAGCAGTCAACCGACAGGGTTCGGCGAGGATGGCTACACCTTC | CASSQPTGFGEDGYTF
TRBJ1-4 | - | TRBV18 | TRBD1 | TGTGCCAGCTCACCAGCGGACAGGGTGAATGAAAAACTGTTTTTT | CASSPADRVNEKLFF
TRBJ1-5 | - | TRBV6-6 | TRBD1 | TGTGCCAGCAGTCCAGCTCCCAGGGGGACAGGGTATCAGCCCCAGCATTTT | CASSPAPRGTGYQPQHF
TRBJ2-6 | - | TRBV7-2 | - | TGTGCCAGCAGCTTTCACATCGATGGGGCCAACGTCCTGACTTTC | CASSFHIDGANVLTF
TRBJ2-3 | - | TRBV11-3 | - | TGTGCCAGCAGCTCTAGCACAGATACGCAGTATTTT | CASSSSTDTQYF
TRBJ2-1 | few | TRBV3-1/TRBV3-2 | - | TGTGCCAGCAGCCAGATGGCGGGGGCCAGGGATGAGCAGTTCTTC | CASSQMAGARDEQFF
TRBJ2-5 | once | TRBV5-6 | - | TGTGCCAGCATCCGGGAGGGACAGCTGAGAAACCAAGAGACCCAGTACTTC | CASIREGQLRNQETQYF
TRBJ1-4 | - | TRBV10-3 | TRBD1 | TGTGCCATCAGTACGGGACAGGGGGCCGGTGAAAAACTGTTTTTT | CAISTGQGAGEKLFF
TRBJ1-2 | once | TRBV29-1 | - | TGCAGCGTTGCCGAGACTCACAGGGCCGGCTACACCTTC | CSVAETHRAGYTF
TRBJ2-7 | - | TRBV9 | TRBD2 | TGTGCCAGCAGCGGCGGGGGGGCCGCCTACGAGCAGTACTTC | CASSGGGAAYEQYF
TRBJ2-1 | - | TRBV6-4 | TRBD2 | TGTGCCAGCAGTGAAGCGACTAGCGGGGAGAATGAGCAGTTCTTC | CASSEATSGENEQFF
TRBJ1-5 | - | TRBV19 | - | TGTGCCACCGAAGACAGCCTTTTCAAGGGGCCCCAGCATTTT | CATEDSLFKGPQHF
TRBJ1-2 | - | TRBV6-2/TRBV6-3 | - | TGTGCCAGCAGTCCACAACCGGGAAATCTTAATGGCTACACCTTC | CASSPQPGNLNGYTF
TRBJ2-7 | - | TRBV5-4 | TRBD2 | TGTGCCAGCAGCCGTGTGGTGGGCCTAGCGGACGAGCAGTACTTC | CASSRVVGLADEQYF
TRBJ1-5 | - | TRBV12-3/TRBV12-4 | TRBD1 | TGTGCCAGCAGCACCAGGGGGAATCAGCCCCAGCATTTT | CASSTRGNQPQHF
TRBJ2-5 | - | TRBV9 | - | TGTGCCAGCAGCGATCAGCAAGAGACCCAGTACTTC | CASSDQQETQYF
TRBJ1-1 | - | TRBV28 | - | TGTGCCACCGACCGGGTTTCGACGGACACTGAAGCTTTCTTT | CATDRVSTDTEAFF
TRBJ1-1 | once | TRBV5-5 | - | TGTGCCAGCAGCTCAACAGGGTACGCTGAAGCTTTCTTT | CASSSTGYAEAFF
TRBJ1-2 | - | TRBV10-3 | TRBD1 | TGTGCCAACTATCCCGGGACAGGCTATGGCTACACCTTC | CANYPGTGYGYTF
TRBJ1-1 | - | TRBV4-2 | TRBD1 | TGTGCCAGCAGCCCGGACCTCAACAGGGGCACTGAAGCTTTCTTT | CASSPDLNRGTEAFF
TRBJ1-4 | once | TRBV5-5 | TRBD1 | TGTGCCAGCAGCCGGGGACAGACTAATGAAAAACTGTTTTTT | CASSRGQTNEKLFF
TRBJ1-1 | - | TRBV4-2 | - | TGTGCCAGCAGCCAAGATTTGCGAGGGGCTTTCTTT | CASSQDLRGAFF
TRBJ2-1 | - | TRBV3-1/TRBV3-2 | TRBD2 | TGTGCCAGCAGCCATCTAGCGGGGGTGGAGCAGTTCTTC | CASSHLAGVEQFF
TRBJ1-2 | few | TRBV11-2 | - | TGTGCCAGCAGCTCACGGGGGGGCGAGGGCTACACCTTC | CASSSRGGEGYTF